Presented here are 12 T cell receptor beta chains from one specimen sequenced in a study of blood T cell repertoires in COVID-19. Sequenced by immunoSEQ multiplex PCR; TCRdb stores in-frame clones only, minus some. The sample lists over 250,000 clones; around 86% were seen once. The sequenced sample consisted of peripheral blood. These receptors were taken from a man aged 35 to 55 who had recovered from COVID-19.

The chain links TRBV7-6 to TRBJ2-7; 9 nucleotides line up with TRBD2. This CDR3 is 14 amino acids long. The V segment lost 1 base and the J segment 2 bases; nucleotides outside the gene matches: 0. CDR1 is SGHVS and CDR2 is FNYEAQ in the germline V gene. CDR3 protein: CASSLGGGAYEQYF. The DNA for the CDR3 is TGTGCCAGCAGCTTAGGCGGGGGGGCCTACGAGCAGTACTTC.

A single count supports this clone. The chain joins TRBV4-2 to TRBJ1-2, with D perhaps TRBD1 (5 bases). V lost 0 bases to trimming and J lost 5 bases, with 22 bases between them. CDR1 LGHNA and CDR2 YNFKEQ come from the germline V gene. This CDR3 contains 18 residues. The CDR3 sequence is CASSQDRGGSAGGYGYTF. For the CDR3, the DNA is TGTGCCAGCAGCCAAGATCGTGGAGGATCGGCCGGGGGGTATGGCTACACCTTC.

This sequence joins TRBV10-1 and TRBJ2-5, with D uncertain. Trimming shortened V by 5 bases and J by 3 bases, and 7 bases separated the two germline ends. The germline V gene has CDR1 WNHNN and CDR2 SYGVQD (reference sequence). This CDR3 comprises 12 residues. In DNA form, the CDR3 reads TGCGCCAGCAGTAAGAGAAAAGAGACCCAGTACTTC. Protein product: CASSKRKETQYF.

The chain carries TRBV5-1 and TRBJ2-5; D remains ambiguous. The CDR3 runs to 14 residues. Germline-derived CDR1 and CDR2 are SGHRS and YFSETQ. V gave up 0 bases and J gave up 3 bases, with 9 bases separating them. CDR3 in DNA: TGCGCCAGCAGCTTGGTGGCATTTGAAGAGACCCAGTACTTC. Translating gives CASSLVAFEETQYF.

The rearrangement uses TRBV29-1 and TRBJ2-1; 10 bases line up with TRBD2. Per the germline V gene, CDR1 is SQVTM and CDR2 is ANQGSEA. Trimming took 7 bases from V and 4 from J; bases not matched to a gene: 4. This CDR3 comprises 13 residues. CDR3 residues: CSGSGRAYNEQFF. CDR3 sequence (DNA): TGCAGCGGGAGCGGGAGGGCTTACAATGAGCAGTTCTTC.

The gene calls are TRBV5-1 and TRBJ2-7, with D possibly being TRBD2 (6 bases). The germline CDR1 and CDR2 sequences are SGHRS and YFSETQ. Trimming stripped 2 bases from V and 0 bases from J, with 9 bases between. The CDR3 is made up of 14 amino acids. CDR3 region: CASSFLANSYEQYF. The CDR3 DNA sequence: TGCGCCAGCAGCTTCCTAGCGAACTCCTACGAGCAGTACTTC.

This clone showed up just a few times. CDR3 residues: CASSQGQGNSPLHF. DNA of the CDR3: TGCGCCAGCAGCCAAGGACAGGGGAATTCACCCCTCCACTTT. The chain uses TRBV4-3 and TRBJ1-6; 8 nucleotides match TRBD1. The CDR3 extends over 14 amino acids. The V gene's germline CDR1 is LGHNA and CDR2 YSLEER. The V segment lost 1 base and the J segment 7 bases; nucleotides outside the gene matches: 0.

The rearrangement uses TRBV28 and TRBJ2-6; possibly TRBD1 for D (5 bases). Trimming stripped 5 bases from V and 0 bases from J, with 23 bases between. The CDR3 loop spans 20 amino acids. Germline assignment: CDR1 MDHEN and CDR2 SYDVKM. In DNA form, the CDR3 reads TGTGCCAGCAGTCCCATCTTTTTCCGTAGGGGATACTCTGGGGCCAACGTCCTGACTTTC. The encoded protein is CASSPIFFRRGYSGANVLTF.

This chain uses TRBV3-1 (or the pseudogene TRBV3-2) with TRBJ1-6; D is unclear. The V gene's germline CDR1 is LGHDT and CDR2 YNNKEL (reference sequence). The CDR3 has 13 amino acids. Trimming cost V 2 bases and J 5 bases, with 4 bases left between them. The CDR3 sequence: CASSQNNNSPLHF. CDR3 bases: TGTGCCAGCAGCCAAAATAATAATTCACCCCTCCACTTT.

V and J are TRBV5-4 and TRBJ1-2, with 9 bases aligning to TRBD1. The V gene's germline CDR1 is SGHNT and CDR2 YYREEE (reference sequence). J was trimmed by 8 bases and V by 6 bases; bases with no gene match: 11. The CDR3 has 14 amino acids. CDR3 DNA sequence: TGTGCCAGCAAGCACTGGGACAGGGTTGGGGGCTACACCTTC. Translated: CASKHWDRVGGYTF. Full variable domain (missing parts from reference TRBV5-4 and TRBJ1-2): ETGVTQSPTHLIKTRGQQVTLRCSSQSGHNTVSWYQQALGQGPQFIFQYYREEENGRGNFPPRFSGLQFPNYSSELNVNALELDDSALYLCASKHWDRVGGYTFGSGTRLTVV.

J is TRBJ1-2 and V is TRBV7-9; D is perhaps TRBD1 (6 bases). Germline V gene data show CDR1 as SEHNR and CDR2 as FQNEAQ (reference sequence). The CDR3 totals 16 residues. V dropped 1 base and J dropped 4 bases, with 16 bases sitting between them. The CDR3 DNA sequence: TGTGCCAGCAGCTTAGGCGTGGCAGGGGTTCGCTATGGCTACACCTTC. The encoded protein is CASSLGVAGVRYGYTF.

The V call is TRBV5-1, the J call TRBJ1-2; 7 bases fit TRBD1. The CDR3 covers 17 residues. Germline lookup yields CDR1 SGHRS and CDR2 YFSETQ. Germline trimming cut 3 bases from V and 4 bases from J; bases unmatched to any gene: 15. CDR3 loop: CASSSSPRDSLFYGYTF. CDR3 sequence (DNA): TGCGCCAGCAGCTCTTCGCCCCGGGACAGCCTTTTCTATGGCTACACCTTC.